This T cell receptor beta chain originates from a study of Ad26.COV2.S vaccination and SARS-CoV-2 variants. Study-wide findings and caveats: Analytic work on TCR breadth and depth might have understated the full extent of total T cell responses.

V was shortened by 5 bases and J by 7 bases, with 18 bases between the two germline ends. Germline CDR1 reads SNHLY; CDR2 reads FYNNEI. This CDR3 contains 14 residues. TCRdb's table, derived via immunoSEQ multiplex PCR, lists solely in-frame clones and lacks some. The sample shows about 350,000 clones, roughly 90% of them seen only once. Treatment given: some 19 received Ad26.COV2.S at low or high dose, single or two shots; about 5 received placebo; per-sample allocation not given. Samples were taken on day 63 after the first vaccine or placebo injection. Ad26 vector vaccine expressed Wuhan-strain SARS-CoV-2 spike. As concerns this clone: Its target is not known.

The sequencing here drew on peripheral blood, taken in a trial of Ad26.COV2.S vaccine versus placebo. The TCR comes from a person aged 18 to 65 who received the Ad26.COV2.S COVID-19 vaccine or a placebo. This chain links TRBV2 with TRBJ2-7, with D perhaps matching TRBD2 (5 bases). The CDR3 loop reads CASSKLLYSGEQYF. CDR3 bases: TGTGCCAGCAGTAAATTATTGTACTCGGGGGAGCAGTACTTC. Full variable domain (rest looked up from reference TRBV2 and TRBJ2-7): EPEVTQTPSHQVTQMGQEVILRCVPISNHLYFYWYRQILGQKVEFLVSFYNNEISEKSEIFDDQFSVERPDGSNFTLKIRSTKLEDSAMYFCASSKLLYSGEQYFGPGTRLTVT.